This T cell receptor beta chain was profiled in a study of radiation and T cells in renal cell carcinoma. The time point: blood 4 weeks post-SBRT, at nephrectomy. Treatment denoted: 15 Gy SBRT to primary tumor, nephrectomy 4 weeks later. Nephrectomy followed 15 Gy stereotactic body radiation by 4 weeks. Whole-study results and caveats: Baseline intratumoral clonotype presence is unknown without pretreatment biopsies. From baseline, blood top tumor clonotypes peaked at 2 weeks post-radiation.

CDR3 length equals 16 residues. The V gene's germline CDR1 is SGHVS and CDR2 FQNEAQ. V was pared by 0 bases and J by 2 bases, with 11 bases between. Note on this clone: What it recognizes is unknown.

Data came from immunoSEQ multiplex PCR; TCRdb stores just in-frame clones and leaves some out. The data hold around 81,000 clones, with around four fifths observed a single time. The chain recombines TRBV7-8 with TRBJ1-3; D is ambiguous. The sequence was collected from a man aged 50-59 years with renal cell carcinoma. The source was blood, collected from a patient whose treatment included radiotherapy and nephrectomy. CDR3 bases: TGTGCCAGCAGCTTAGCGGCCGGATCTACTGGAAACACCATATATTTT. Amino acids: CASSLAAGSTGNTIYF. Full variable domain (rest looked up from reference TRBV7-8 and TRBJ1-3): GAGVSQSPRYKVAKRGQDVALRCDPISGHVSLFWYQQALGQGPEFLTYFQNEAQLDKSGLPSDRFFAERPEGSVSTLKIQRTQQEDSAVYLCASSLAAGSTGNTIYFGEGSWLTVV.